Listed below are T cell receptor beta chains from one sample, sequenced in a study of control samples from healthy donors and cancer patients. Clones were sequenced by immunoSEQ multiplex PCR, and TCRdb holds only the in-frame ones, with some missing. The repertoire includes around 170,000 clones, 90% of them detected once, and around 1.4% sits in the top ten. Specimen: blood. The origin of the receptors is a woman in her fifties or sixties in good health. Each CDR3 is given with its conserved first and last residue. Fields, in order: clone size, V gene, D gene, J gene, CDR3 length, CDR3 protein, CDR3 DNA. A D gene is named only where the DNA matches it firmly. Clone size is given for some rows only: seen once, a few or many times, or a class if the clone is expanded.

>-|TRBV5-5|-|TRBJ1-5|16
CASSFLEGNNNQPQHF
TGTGCCAGCAGCTTTTTAGAGGGGAATAACAATCAGCCCCAGCATTTT
>-|TRBV28|TRBD1|TRBJ2-2|16
CASSFPWTGGTGELFF
TGTGCCAGCAGTTTCCCCTGGACAGGGGGCACCGGGGAGCTGTTTTTT
>-|TRBV2|TRBD1|TRBJ1-2|15
CASTRDRGGRGSYTF
TGTGCCAGCACTCGGGACAGGGGAGGGCGCGGGAGCTACACCTTC
>-|TRBV6-1|-|TRBJ1-6|15
CASSDGFTYNSPLHF
TGTGCCAGCAGTGACGGGTTTACCTATAATTCACCCCTCCACTTT
>once|TRBV7-2|TRBD2|TRBJ2-5|15
CASSSIGGGWETQYF
TGTGCCAGCAGCTCAATAGGCGGGGGATGGGAGACCCAGTACTTC
>once|TRBV4-1|TRBD2|TRBJ2-7|16
CASSPGTSGAAYEQYF
TGCGCCAGCAGCCCAGGGACTAGCGGGGCCGCCTACGAGCAGTACTTC
>-|TRBV12-5|-|TRBJ2-3|14
CASATAASTDTQYF
TGTGCTAGTGCCACAGCGGCTAGCACAGATACGCAGTATTTT
>-|TRBV27|TRBD2|TRBJ2-5|14
CASSPSGRAETQYF
TGTGCCAGCAGTCCTAGCGGGAGAGCGGAGACCCAGTACTTC
>-|TRBV5-1|TRBD2|TRBJ2-7|15
CASSLELAVAYEQYF
TGCGCCAGCAGCTTGGAACTAGCGGTGGCCTACGAGCAGTACTTC
>-|TRBV9|-|TRBJ2-1|16
CASSVGEPREGHEQFF
TGTGCCAGCAGCGTAGGCGAGCCCCGAGAAGGCCATGAGCAGTTCTTC
>-|TRBV2|-|TRBJ2-4|13
CASSEDQGNIQYF
TGTGCCAGCAGTGAAGACCAGGGAAACATTCAGTACTTC
>-|TRBV24-1|-|TRBJ2-1|16
CATSDLKKGSRNEQFF
TGTGCCACCAGTGATTTGAAAAAGGGGTCCCGGAATGAGCAGTTCTTC
>-|TRBV4-1|-|TRBJ2-4|16
CASSLGIQGNVNIQYF
TGCGCCAGCAGCCTCGGAATCCAGGGTAATGTAAACATTCAGTACTTC
>once|TRBV15|TRBD1|TRBJ1-5|16
CATSRGQGDWNQPQHF
TGTGCCACCAGCAGAGGACAGGGGGACTGGAATCAGCCCCAGCATTTT
>-|TRBV11-3|TRBD2|TRBJ2-1|15
CASSSLSGSNNEQFF
TGTGCCAGCAGCTCCCTTAGCGGGAGTAACAATGAGCAGTTCTTC
>-|TRBV28|-|TRBJ2-5|14
CASSSPPPSQTQYF
TGTGCCAGCAGTTCCCCCCCTCCTAGCCAGACCCAGTACTTC
>few|TRBV15|TRBD1|TRBJ2-1|14
CATSRDRGTNEQFF
TGTGCCACCAGCAGGGACAGGGGGACGAATGAGCAGTTCTTC
>-|TRBV5-4|TRBD2|TRBJ2-7|17
CASSFAGLAGGGGEQYF
TGTGCCAGCAGCTTCGCTGGACTAGCGGGAGGCGGGGGGGAGCAGTACTTC
>-|TRBV5-1|-|TRBJ2-7|14
CASSPGGTPYEQYF
TGCGCCAGCAGCCCTGGGGGGACTCCCTACGAGCAGTACTTC
>-|TRBV6-5|TRBD1|TRBJ1-1|14
CASSPDRGSPEAFF
TGTGCCAGCAGCCCGGACAGGGGTTCACCTGAAGCTTTCTTT
>few|TRBV7-3|TRBD1|TRBJ1-6|13
CASSLSGQGRRHF
TGTGCCAGCAGCTTATCTGGACAGGGCCGTAGGCACTTT
>-|TRBV25-1|-|TRBJ1-3|16
CASSEWRTSSGNTIYF
TGTGCCAGCAGTGAATGGAGGACATCCTCTGGAAACACCATATATTTT
>once|TRBV6-5|-|TRBJ2-6|16
CANSYLSPSGANVLTF
TGTGCCAACAGTTACCTCAGCCCCTCTGGGGCCAACGTCCTGACTTTC
>-|TRBV3-1/TRBV3-2|TRBD2|TRBJ2-1|16
CASSPYSGGSYNEQFF
TGTGCCAGCAGCCCGTATAGCGGGGGGTCCTACAATGAGCAGTTCTTC
>-|TRBV2|-|TRBJ1-2|13
CASIGGGPYGYTF
TGTGCCAGCATCGGCGGGGGCCCCTATGGCTACACCTTC
>-|TRBV6-5|-|TRBJ1-1|15
CASRPLQGPNTEAFF
TGTGCCAGCAGACCCCTTCAGGGGCCCAACACTGAAGCTTTCTTT
>-|TRBV9|-|TRBJ2-3|15
CASSVAMRSADTQYF
TGTGCCAGCAGCGTAGCTATGCGGTCCGCAGATACGCAGTATTTT
>-|TRBV30|-|TRBJ1-3|12
CAWKKGGNTIYF
TGTGCCTGGAAAAAAGGGGGAAACACCATATATTTT
>-|TRBV7-2|-|TRBJ2-3|17
CASSLAGDWEPSLTLLF
TGTGCCAGCAGCTTAGCGGGGGATTGGGAGCCGTCCCTCACACTCCTTTTT
>-|TRBV6-2/TRBV6-3|-|TRBJ1-4|16
CASSPRDSSTNEKLFF
TGTGCCAGCAGCCCTCGTGACAGCTCAACTAATGAAAAACTGTTTTTT
>-|TRBV5-1|-|TRBJ2-5|13
CASSLRGGETQYF
TGCGCCAGCAGCTTGAGGGGAGGTGAGACCCAGTACTTC
>-|TRBV14|-|TRBJ2-2|16
CASSRYHKGNTGELFF
TGTGCCAGCAGCCGATACCACAAGGGTAACACCGGGGAGCTGTTTTTT
>once|TRBV18|TRBD1|TRBJ1-5|13
CASSTDRVRPQHF
TGTGCCAGCTCAACGGACAGGGTACGGCCCCAGCATTTT
>-|TRBV7-9|TRBD1|TRBJ2-1|13
CASSYTGAGEQFF
TGTGCCAGCAGTTACACAGGGGCTGGTGAGCAGTTCTTC
>once|TRBV5-1|TRBD2|TRBJ2-1|15
CASSLLRERGNEQFF
TGCGCCAGCAGCTTATTGCGGGAGAGGGGCAATGAGCAGTTCTTC
>-|TRBV2|-|TRBJ2-1|19
CASSVGSGPRTASNNEQFF
TGTGCCAGCAGTGTAGGGTCGGGGCCCAGGACCGCTAGCAACAATGAGCAGTTCTTC
>-|TRBV7-9|-|TRBJ1-4|14
CASSLSGGLEKLFF
TGTGCCAGCAGCTTAAGTGGGGGTCTGGAAAAACTGTTTTTT
>once|TRBV7-3|-|TRBJ2-3|13
CASSLYREDTQYF
TGTGCCAGCAGCCTATACAGGGAAGATACGCAGTATTTT
>once|TRBV6-5|-|TRBJ2-7|15
CASRLQGGSRYEQYF
TGTGCCAGCAGACTACAGGGAGGTAGCAGGTACGAGCAGTACTTC
>-|TRBV7-2|TRBD1|TRBJ1-1|15
CASSAMTGGFTEAFF
TGTGCCAGCAGCGCAATGACAGGGGGCTTCACTGAAGCTTTCTTT
>-|TRBV7-3|-|TRBJ2-3|14
CASSLGTFTDTQYF
TGTGCCAGCAGCTTGGGTACCTTCACAGATACGCAGTATTTT
>-|TRBV28|-|TRBJ2-7|13
CASSLGAEYERYF
TGTGCCAGCAGCTTAGGGGCAGAGTACGAGCGGTACTTC
>-|TRBV9|TRBD2|TRBJ2-2|15
CASSAWGGDTGELFF
TGTGCCAGCAGCGCTTGGGGGGGAGACACCGGGGAGCTGTTTTTT
>-|TRBV9|TRBD2|TRBJ2-7|13
CASSAGTTYEQYF
TGTGCCAGCAGCGCGGGGACTACCTACGAGCAGTACTTC
>-|TRBV12-3/TRBV12-4|-|TRBJ1-6|12
CASSLVGSPLHF
TGTGCCAGCAGTTTGGTCGGTTCACCCCTCCACTTT
>-|TRBV28|-|TRBJ2-4|14
CASRLGVGGNIQYF
TGTGCCAGCCGTTTGGGAGTCGGGGGAAACATTCAGTACTTC
>-|TRBV28|TRBD2|TRBJ2-1|16
CASSLAGLAVFDEQFF
TGTGCCAGCAGTTTAGCAGGACTAGCGGTTTTTGATGAGCAGTTCTTC
>-|TRBV12-3/TRBV12-4|-|TRBJ2-1|13
CASGGLPYNEQFF
TGTGCCAGCGGCGGGCTCCCCTACAATGAGCAGTTCTTC
>-|TRBV28|-|TRBJ1-1|14
CASTIGGGLKEAFF
TGTGCCAGCACCATAGGGGGTGGACTTAAGGAAGCTTTCTTT
>-|TRBV7-9|-|TRBJ2-7|15
CASSLEVRGNYEQYF
TGTGCCAGCAGCTTAGAGGTTAGGGGGAACTACGAGCAGTACTTC
>few|TRBV6-5|-|TRBJ1-5|15
CASSPIDSGRGTQHF
TGTGCCAGCAGTCCTATTGACAGTGGGCGTGGGACCCAGCATTTT
>-|TRBV5-1|TRBD1|TRBJ2-5|15
CASSLAGQGIQTQYF
TGCGCCAGCAGCTTGGCGGGACAGGGTATACAGACCCAGTACTTC
>-|TRBV18|-|TRBJ1-6|16
CASSPGRGPTNSPLHF
TGTGCCAGCTCACCAGGGCGCGGACCGACGAATTCACCCCTCCACTTT
>-|TRBV28|-|TRBJ1-5|16
CASRRSGGGSNQPQHF
TGTGCCAGCCGTCGGTCCGGGGGTGGGAGCAATCAGCCCCAGCATTTT
>-|TRBV14|-|TRBJ1-1|13
CASSFNPNTEAFF
TGTGCCAGCAGTTTTAACCCGAACACTGAAGCTTTCTTT
>-|TRBV18|TRBD1|TRBJ1-6|19
CASSPSLSRGLGVNSPLHF
TGTGCCAGCTCACCATCACTATCCAGGGGGCTCGGGGTAAATTCACCCCTCCACTTT
>-|TRBV4-1|TRBD2|TRBJ2-5|15
CASRPGLAVQETQYF
TGCGCCAGCAGGCCGGGACTAGCGGTACAAGAGACCCAGTACTTC